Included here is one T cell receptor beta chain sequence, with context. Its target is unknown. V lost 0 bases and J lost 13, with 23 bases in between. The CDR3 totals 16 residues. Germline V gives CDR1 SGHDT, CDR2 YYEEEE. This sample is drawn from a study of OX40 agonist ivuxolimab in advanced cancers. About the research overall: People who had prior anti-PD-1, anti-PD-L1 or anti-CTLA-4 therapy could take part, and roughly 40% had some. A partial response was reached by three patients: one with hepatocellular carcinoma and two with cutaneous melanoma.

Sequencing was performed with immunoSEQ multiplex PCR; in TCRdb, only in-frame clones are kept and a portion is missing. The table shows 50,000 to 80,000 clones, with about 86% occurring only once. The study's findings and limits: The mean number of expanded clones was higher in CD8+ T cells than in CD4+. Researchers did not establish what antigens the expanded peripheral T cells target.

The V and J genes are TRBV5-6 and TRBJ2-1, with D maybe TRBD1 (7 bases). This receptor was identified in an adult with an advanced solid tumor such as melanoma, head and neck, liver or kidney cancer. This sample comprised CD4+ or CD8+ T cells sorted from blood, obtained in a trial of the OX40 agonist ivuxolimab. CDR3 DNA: TGTGCCAGCAGCTTGGACATTAGACAGGGAGGCCACCCCCAGTTCTTC. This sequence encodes CASSLDIRQGGHPQFF.